The 9 T cell receptor beta chains in this list originate from one sample, sequenced in a study of blood T cells in healthy people across ages. Primers used in a second PCR of about 6 to 11 cycles were a sample-barcoded 5' primer and a J-beta primer mix. TCRdb recomputed calls from the 5' RACE reads with MiXCR, one row per CDR3 protein. This table holds over a million distinct CDR3 sequences, 40% to 45% found once. The sequencing sample was made of blood. Every receptor here comes from a woman aged 18-29 years in good health.

V usage is TRBV6-2 or TRBV6-3 and J usage is TRBJ2-3; D is unclear. There are 15 residues in the CDR3. The germline V gene encodes CDR1 MNHEY and CDR2 SVGEGT. Trimming left V 2 bases short and J 0 bases short, with 9 bases between. The CDR3, as DNA: TGTGCCAGCAGTTACCCGACTCGTAGCACAGATACGCAGTATTTT. Protein: CASSYPTRSTDTQYF.

The sample holds a few counts of this clonotype. The chain recombines TRBV9 with TRBJ1-1, with a tentative D call TRBD1 (6 bases). The CDR3 consists of 15 residues. V lost 4 bases, J lost 4 bases, and 17 bases lay in between. The V gene's germline CDR1 is SGDLS and CDR2 YYNGEE. Here the CDR3 DNA reads TGTGCCAGCAGCCCCGTCGGGGGGCTTAGCACTGAAGCTTTCTTT. It specifies CASSPVGGLSTEAFF.

The chain combines TRBV2 with TRBJ2-5, with D possibly being TRBD2 (7 bases). The CDR3 covers 16 residues. Deletions cut 6 bases from V and 4 bases from J, with 21 bases between. Germline V gene lookup returns CDR1 SNHLY and CDR2 FYNNEI. CDR3 in amino acids: CASSPTTMGGPETQYF. In nucleotides, the CDR3 is TGTGCCAGCAGCCCCACCACAATGGGGGGGCCAGAGACCCAGTACTTC.

V and J are TRBV6-1 and TRBJ1-6; D is uncertain. Germline CDR1 is MNHNS and CDR2 is SASEGT. V lost 4 bases and J 0 bases, leaving 16 bases between the germline ends. The length of the CDR3 is 18 residues. The CDR3 DNA follows: TGTGCCAGCAGTGTAGCGGGTGGGAAGTACTCCTATAATTCACCCCTCCACTTT. Translated, it gives CASSVAGGKYSYNSPLHF.

The J gene is TRBJ2-1, the V gene TRBV10-3; 9 bases are a match to TRBD1. The trim removed 6 bases at V and 6 bases at J, leaving 3 bases unmatched. This CDR3 has 13 amino acids. Germline V gene data show CDR1 as ENHRY and CDR2 as SYGVKD. Here the CDR3 reads CAIRGQGANEQFF. Here the CDR3 DNA reads TGTGCCATCAGGGGACAGGGCGCCAATGAGCAGTTCTTC.

The rearrangement links TRBV4-2 to TRBJ2-1; 10 nucleotides align to TRBD2. Trimming cost V 4 bases and J 7 bases; bases outside gene matches: 7. Germline V gives CDR1 LGHNA, CDR2 YNFKEQ. The CDR3 is 15 amino acids. The CDR3 here is CASSPELAGYNEQFF. DNA for the CDR3: TGTGCCAGCAGCCCGGAACTAGCGGGATATAATGAGCAGTTCTTC.

The chain employs TRBV5-1 and TRBJ2-1; D gene ambiguous. V shed 2 bases and J shed 0 bases, with 12 bases lying between them. From germline, CDR1 is SGHRS and CDR2 YFSETQ. This CDR3 region has 16 residues. CDR3 residues: CASSFDGFSSYNEQFF. In DNA, the CDR3 is TGCGCCAGCAGCTTCGATGGTTTTAGCTCCTACAATGAGCAGTTCTTC. The variable domain in full, with the rest retrieved from reference TRBV5-1 and TRBJ2-1, is KAGVTQTPRYLIKTRGQQVTLSCSPISGHRSVSWYQQTPGQGLQFLFEYFSETQRNKGNFPGRFSGRQFSNSRSEMNVSTLELGDSALYLCASSFDGFSSYNEQFFGPGTRLTVL.

The chain employs TRBV7-2 and TRBJ2-7, with unresolved D. The CDR3 has 15 residues. Deletions cut 6 bases from V and 7 bases from J, with 22 bases between. Germline assignment: CDR1 SGHTA and CDR2 FQGNSA. In nucleotides, the CDR3 is TGTGCCAGCAGAGAGATGGGTGCGGCATACAATGAGCAGTACTTC. It specifies CASREMGAAYNEQYF.

J is TRBJ2-1 and V is TRBV4-1; D assignment may be TRBD1 or TRBD2 (5 bases each). There are 17 residues in the CDR3. Trimming removed 0 bases at V and 5 bases at J, with 17 bases between. Germline assignment: CDR1 MGHRA and CDR2 YSYEKL. The CDR3 region has the DNA TGCGCCAGCAGCCAAGAGGCCCCCCTTTTGGGGGACAATGAGCAGTTCTTC. As protein: CASSQEAPLLGDNEQFF.